The present entry profiles one TCR beta chain with its context. Antigen unknown. Reverse transcription of about 0.5 to 1 ug RNA used random hexamers. In TCRdb, the immunoSEQ multiplex PCR reads were re-called with MiXCR into one record per CDR3 protein. The table records around 80,000 distinct CDR3 sequences, 85% to 95% of them present only once. This sample stems from a study of CD8 T cells in Susac syndrome. Study-level points and caveats: The total CD8+ repertoires yielded 15 to 20 Susac-specific public clones and the CD8+ TEMRA repertoires yielded about five.

This CDR3 has 13 amino acids. The V end was cut by 3 bases, the J end by 4 bases, with 9 bases between. CDR1 and CDR2 (germline): MNHNS, SASEGT. The receptor was isolated from a human donor with Susac syndrome. Sequences were obtained from CD8+ T cells from PBMCs. V usage is TRBV6-1 and J usage is TRBJ1-1; unclear D gene. This CDR3 is CASSDWGGTEAFF. CDR3 DNA: TGTGCCAGCAGTGACTGGGGAGGCACTGAAGCTTTCTTT.